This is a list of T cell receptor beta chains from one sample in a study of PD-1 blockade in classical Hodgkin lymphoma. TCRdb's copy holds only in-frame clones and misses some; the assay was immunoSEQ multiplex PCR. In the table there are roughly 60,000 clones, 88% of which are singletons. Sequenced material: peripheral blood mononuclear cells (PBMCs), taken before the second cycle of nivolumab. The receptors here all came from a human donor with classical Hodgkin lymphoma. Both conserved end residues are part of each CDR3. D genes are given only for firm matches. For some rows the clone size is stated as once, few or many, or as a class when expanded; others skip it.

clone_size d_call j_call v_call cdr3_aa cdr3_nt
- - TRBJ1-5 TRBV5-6 CASSLGTGTKPQHF TGTGCCAGCAGCTTGGGAACAGGGACGAAGCCCCAGCATTTT
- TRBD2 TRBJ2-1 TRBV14 CASSLGGTLYNEQFF TGTGCCAGCAGCCTCGGGGGGACCTTATACAATGAGCAGTTCTTC
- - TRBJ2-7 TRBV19 CASRDDSLSDYEQYF TGTGCCAGTAGGGACGACTCCCTAAGCGACTACGAGCAGTACTTC
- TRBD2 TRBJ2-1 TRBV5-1 CASSLALAGAYNEQFF TGCGCCAGCAGCTTGGCCCTAGCGGGGGCCTACAATGAGCAGTTCTTC
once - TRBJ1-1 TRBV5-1 CASTPGPLSTEAFF TGCGCCAGCACCCCGGGACCCCTAAGCACTGAAGCTTTCTTT
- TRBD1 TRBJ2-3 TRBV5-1 CASSQGQGGGTDTQYF TGCGCCAGCAGCCAGGGACAGGGAGGGGGCACAGATACGCAGTATTTT
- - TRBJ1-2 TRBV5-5 CASSLAPSGYGYTF TGTGCCAGCAGCTTGGCCCCCTCAGGGTATGGCTACACCTTC
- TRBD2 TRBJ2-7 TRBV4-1 CASSHTSDSYEQYF TGCGCCAGCAGCCACACTAGCGATTCCTACGAGCAGTACTTC
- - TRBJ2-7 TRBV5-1 CASSPQPLVVEQYF TGCGCCAGCAGCCCCCAGCCCCTAGTAGTCGAGCAGTACTTC
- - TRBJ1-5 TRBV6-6 CASSPTGPNQPQHF TGTGCCAGCAGTCCTACAGGGCCTAATCAGCCCCAGCATTTT
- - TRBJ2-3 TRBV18 CASSPTDRGDTQYF TGTGCCAGCTCACCAACGGACAGAGGAGATACGCAGTATTTT
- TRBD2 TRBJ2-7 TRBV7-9 CASSRWTSGGIAYEQYF TGTGCCAGCAGCAGATGGACTAGCGGGGGGATTGCCTACGAGCAGTACTTC
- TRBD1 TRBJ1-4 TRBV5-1 CASSLGTGMNEKLFF TGCGCCAGCAGCTTGGGGACAGGGATGAATGAAAAACTGTTTTTT
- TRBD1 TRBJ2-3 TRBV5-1 CASSLGTTGQGTDTQYF TGCGCCAGCAGCTTGGGAACCACGGGACAGGGGACAGATACGCAGTATTTT
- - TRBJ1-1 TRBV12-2 CASPRGVTEAFF TGTGCAAGTCCCCGAGGGGTCACTGAAGCTTTCTTT
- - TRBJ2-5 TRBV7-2 CASSARDTLRTQYF TGTGCCAGCAGCGCCCGGGACACCCTGCGAACCCAGTACTTC
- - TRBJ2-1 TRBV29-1 CSVEVGMGGAHEQFF TGCAGCGTTGAAGTGGGTATGGGGGGGGCCCATGAGCAGTTCTTC
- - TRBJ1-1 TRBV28 CASSLLGSTTEAFF TGTGCCAGCAGTTTATTAGGGTCGACCACTGAAGCTTTCTTT
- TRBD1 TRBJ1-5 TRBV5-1 CASSSGTGADQPQHF TGCGCCAGCAGCTCCGGGACAGGGGCCGATCAGCCCCAGCATTTT
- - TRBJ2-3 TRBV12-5 CASGLVWVLNPSTDTQYF TGTGCTAGTGGTTTGGTATGGGTCCTTAATCCTAGCACAGATACGCAGTATTTT
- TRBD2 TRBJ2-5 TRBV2 CASSLDGLAGGSTLKTQYF TGTGCCAGCAGTCTTGACGGACTAGCGGGGGGTTCCACCTTGAAGACCCAGTACTTC
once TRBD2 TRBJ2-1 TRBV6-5 CASSYLTSGGHNEQFF TGTGCCAGCAGTTACCTGACTAGCGGGGGACACAATGAGCAGTTCTTC
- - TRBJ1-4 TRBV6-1 CASSEARGAANEKLFF TGTGCCAGCAGTGAAGCAAGAGGGGCGGCTAATGAAAAACTGTTTTTT
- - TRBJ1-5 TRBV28 CASSLAGGNQPQHF TGTGCCAGCAGTTTGGCAGGGGGCAATCAGCCCCAGCATTTT
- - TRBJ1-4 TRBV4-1 CASSHFDRHNEKLFF TGCGCCAGCAGCCACTTCGACAGGCATAATGAAAAACTGTTTTTT
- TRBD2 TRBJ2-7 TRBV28 CASSPPGLAALLEQYF TGTGCCAGCAGTCCCCCGGGACTAGCGGCGCTCTTAGAGCAGTACTTC
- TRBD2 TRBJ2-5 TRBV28 CASSLPGRHETQYF TGTGCCAGCAGTTTGCCCGGGAGGCACGAGACCCAGTACTTC
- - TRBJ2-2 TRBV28 CASSLVIGRNTGELFF TGTGCCAGCAGTTTAGTTATTGGCAGAAACACCGGGGAGCTGTTTTTT
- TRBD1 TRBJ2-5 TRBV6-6 CASRDRDRGFQETQYF TGTGCCAGCAGGGACCGGGACAGGGGATTCCAAGAGACCCAGTACTTC
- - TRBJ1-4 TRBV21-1 CASSKGVRGWGGSEKLFF TGTGCCAGCAGCAAAGGGGTAAGGGGTTGGGGGGGAAGTGAAAAACTGTTTTTT
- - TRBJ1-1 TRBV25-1 CASSTDRHTEAFF TGTGCCAGCAGCACTGACAGGCACACTGAAGCTTTCTTT
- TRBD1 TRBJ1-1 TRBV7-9 CASSLPDRGNEAFF TGTGCCAGCAGCTTACCGGACAGGGGAAATGAAGCTTTCTTT
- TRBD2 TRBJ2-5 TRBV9 CASSVGLADQETQYF TGTGCCAGCAGCGTAGGACTAGCCGATCAAGAGACCCAGTACTTC
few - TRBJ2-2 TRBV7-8 CASTLEGAGLTGELFF TGTGCCAGCACCCTCGAAGGAGCTGGTCTGACCGGGGAGCTGTTTTTT
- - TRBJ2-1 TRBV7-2 CASSLVQAAYNEQFF TGTGCCAGCAGCTTAGTACAGGCAGCCTACAATGAGCAGTTCTTC
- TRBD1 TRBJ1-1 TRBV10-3 CAITGTDMNTEAFF TGTGCCATCACCGGGACAGACATGAACACTGAAGCTTTCTTT
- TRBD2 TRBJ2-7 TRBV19 CASSITASGGIYEQYF TGTGCCAGTAGTATAACGGCGAGCGGGGGAATCTACGAGCAGTACTTC
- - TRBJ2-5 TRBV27 CASSLGGPGETQYF TGTGCCAGCAGTTTAGGGGGGCCAGGAGAGACCCAGTACTTC